This TCR beta chain was recovered during a study of CD8 T cells in ankylosing spondylitis. Points from the study as a whole: Clones tied to disease were said to be significantly enriched in matched ankylosing spondylitis synovial fluid. A motif of roughly 8 highly homologous TCR beta variants was seen as apparently characteristic of ankylosing spondylitis blood.

Concerning this clonotype: Its antigen remains unidentified.

TCRdb itself ran the 5' RACE reads through MiXCR, one entry per CDR3 protein. The sample gives around 540,000 distinct CDR3 sequences, 10% to 15% of which show up once; approximately 6.2% is in the top ten. The TCR sequence derives from a male donor with ankylosing spondylitis. Sequencing input: blood, either unsorted or a sorted T cell fraction (not recorded which).

CDR3 DNA sequence: TGCAGCGTTGGAATTAGCGGCCCCTACAATGAGCAGTTCTTC. Translating gives CSVGISGPYNEQFF. The chain combines TRBV29-1 with TRBJ2-1; D is perhaps TRBD2 (6 bases). V lost 4 bases and J lost 2, with 12 bases in between. Germline V gene sequence: CDR1 SQVTM, CDR2 ANQGSEA. The CDR3 has 14 residues.